The 6 T cell receptor beta chains given below trace back to one sample, sequenced in a study of T cells in Graves' hyperthyroidism and ophthalmopathy. Researchers took RNA transcripts and amplified the TCR beta CDR3 regions from them. The HTBI set primed first-round TCR CDR3 RT-PCR. TCRdb called the multiplex PCR reads again in MiXCR, with one record for every CDR3 protein. The table has a few hundred thousand distinct CDR3 sequences, roughly 14% seen once. What was sequenced was blood. These receptors came from a woman between 18 and 30 years old with Graves' hyperthyroidism that later progressed to Graves' ophthalmopathy.

The genes are TRBV6-2 or TRBV6-3 and TRBJ2-2, with TRBD1 matching over 11 bases. This CDR3 has 15 amino acids. V shed 6 bases and J 8 bases; nucleotides not matched to a gene: 8. Germline V gives CDR1 MNHEY, CDR2 SVGEGT. This chain's CDR3 is CASRLSDRGLGELFF. The DNA of the CDR3 is TGTGCCAGCAGACTCTCGGACAGGGGGCTTGGGGAGCTGTTTTTT.

The count of this clonotype is one. This sequence joins TRBV24-1 and TRBJ1-2, with a tentative D call TRBD1 (5 bases). The germline gives CDR1 KGHDR, CDR2 SFDVKD. V was clipped by 3 bases and J by 1 base, with 8 bases between them. The CDR3 runs to 14 residues. Written as DNA, the CDR3 is TGTGCCACCAGTGATCTGACAGTTAACTATGGCTACACCTTC. Translated: CATSDLTVNYGYTF.

This clonotype was counted at least ten times. At one end the junction does not follow the germline gene, possibly because of a read error. This chain connects TRBV7-9 to TRBJ2-1; possibly TRBD2 for D (5 bases). Germline lookup yields CDR1 SEHNR and CDR2 FQNEAQ (reference sequence). The CDR3 is 14 amino acids. The DNA of the CDR3 is TGTGCCAGCAGTATAACGGACTCCAACAATGAGCAGTTCTTC. Its protein is CASSITDSNNEQFF.

Concerning this clonotype itself: A much more abundant neighbour one base away suggests this may be a read error. CDR3 sequence: CASSQGVTVDQPPHF. For the CDR3, the DNA is TGCGCCAGCAGCCAAGGTGTGACGGTGGATCAGCCCCCGCATTTT. The rearrangement uses TRBV4-1 and TRBJ1-5; no definite D call. This CDR3 is built from 15 residues. Germline CDR1 MGHRA, CDR2 YSYEKL.

A note on this clonotype: A much larger clone sits a single nucleotide away, making a read error possible. The rearrangement links TRBV30 to TRBJ2-1; 8 bases are a match to TRBD1. The CDR3 length is 13 residues. Germline loops: CDR1 GTSNPN, CDR2 SVGIG (reference sequence). The CDR3 protein is CGWSFQGAGEQFF. CDR3 sequence (DNA): TGTGGCTGGAGTTTTCAGGGGGCGGGTGAGCAGTTCTTC.

CDR3 loop: CASSYLGLAGIGELFF. The CDR3 bases are TGTGCCAGCAGTTACTTAGGACTAGCGGGAATCGGGGAGCTGTTTTTT. The V call is TRBV6-5, the J call TRBJ2-2, with 12 bases that match TRBD2. The germline V gene has CDR1 MNHEY and CDR2 SVGAGI. The J segment lost 7 bases and the V segment lost 1 base, leaving 4 bases of the junction unmatched. The CDR3 has 16 amino acids.